These 2 T cell receptor beta chains share one sample of origin, sequenced in a study of T cell changes during pregnancy in multiple sclerosis. The repertoire was sequenced with immunoSEQ multiplex PCR; TCRdb's copy has only in-frame clones and lacks some. Of fewer than 70,000 clones detected, 89% appear once; the ten largest clones hold about 2.3%. The sample consisted of peripheral blood, taken in the first trimester of pregnancy. The receptors originated from a female donor with multiple sclerosis, enrolled in a pregnancy study.

This clone was observed a single time. The chain is built from TRBV30 and TRBJ1-3; D possibly corresponds to TRBD1 (5 bases). The CDR3 runs 14 residues. CDR1 and CDR2 from the germline V gene are GTSNPN and SVGIG (reference sequence). V was clipped by 3 bases and J by 4 bases, with 13 bases between them. CDR3 coding DNA: TGTGCCTGGAGGGGCGGGGGTCCGGGAAACACCATATATTTT. This sequence encodes CAWRGGGPGNTIYF.

The chain is built from TRBV2 and TRBJ2-5; D is possibly TRBD2 (6 bases). CDR3 length: 15 amino acids. Deletions cut 4 bases from V and 5 bases from J, with 17 bases between. Looked up from germline, CDR1 is SNHLY and CDR2 is FYNNEI. CDR3 in amino acids: CASSGLVGEAETQYF. The DNA of the CDR3 is TGTGCCAGCAGTGGCTTAGTGGGGGAGGCGGAGACCCAGTACTTC. Full variable domain (remainder filled in from reference TRBV2 and TRBJ2-5): EPEVTQTPSHQVTQMGQEVILRCVPISNHLYFYWYRQILGQKVEFLVSFYNNEISEKSEIFDDQFSVERPDGSNFTLKIRSTKLEDSAMYFCASSGLVGEAETQYFGPGTRLLVL.